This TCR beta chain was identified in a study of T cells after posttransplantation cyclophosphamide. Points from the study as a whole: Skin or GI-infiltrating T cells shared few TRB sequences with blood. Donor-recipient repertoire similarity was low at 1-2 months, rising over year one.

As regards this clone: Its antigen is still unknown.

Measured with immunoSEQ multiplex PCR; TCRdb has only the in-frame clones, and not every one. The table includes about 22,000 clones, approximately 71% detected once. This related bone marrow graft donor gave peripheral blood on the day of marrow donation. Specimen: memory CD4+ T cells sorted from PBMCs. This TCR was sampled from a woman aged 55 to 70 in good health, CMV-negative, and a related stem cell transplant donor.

The chain's CDR3 is CASSQRATEANYGYTF. DNA of the CDR3: TGCGCCAGCAGCCAAAGGGCGACAGAAGCTAACTATGGCTACACCTTC. This chain links TRBV4-1 with TRBJ1-2; a weak D match, TRBD1 (5 bases). The V end was cut by 2 bases, the J end by 0 bases, with 13 bases between. This CDR3 has 16 residues. Germline lookup yields CDR1 MGHRA and CDR2 YSYEKL.